Below, 11 T cell receptor beta chains from the same sample are listed, as sequenced in a study of shared clonotypes between healthy human individuals. Clones were sequenced by immunoSEQ multiplex PCR, and TCRdb holds only the in-frame ones, with some missing. The sample includes fewer than 650,000 clones, roughly 72% of them seen just once. The specimen sequenced was PBMCs. All receptors come from a woman between 35 and 50 years old in good health. Some clones in this sample may be carry-over from other donors' samples.

The chain combines TRBV7-8 with TRBJ2-2, with D unclear. Germline V gives CDR1 SGHVS, CDR2 FQNEAQ. The CDR3 is made up of 12 amino acids. With 3 bases removed from V and 7 bases from J, the gap between germline ends came to 6 bases. CDR3: CASSFGGGELFF. CDR3 nucleotides: TGTGCCAGCAGCTTCGGTGGCGGGGAGCTGTTTTTT. The whole variable domain, filled in from reference TRBV7-8 and TRBJ2-2, reads GAGVSQSPRYKVAKRGQDVALRCDPISGHVSLFWYQQALGQGPEFLTYFQNEAQLDKSGLPSDRFFAERPEGSVSTLKIQRTQQEDSAVYLCASSFGGGELFFGEGSRLTVL.

The genes are TRBV11-2 and TRBJ2-3; weak D call: TRBD1 (5 bases). Germline V CDR1 and CDR2: SGHAT, FQNNGV. V dropped 0 bases and J dropped 10 bases, with 11 bases sitting between them. The CDR3 is 13 amino acids. The CDR3 is CASSLEQGTPQYF. The CDR3 DNA sequence: TGTGCCAGCAGCTTAGAGCAGGGTACGCCGCAGTATTTT.

The chain has TRBV25-1 and TRBJ2-7, with 8 bases aligning to TRBD2. J lost 3 bases, V lost 4 bases, and 5 bases had no gene match. CDR1 MGHDK and CDR2 SYGVNS come from the germline V gene. The length of the CDR3 is 14 residues. The CDR3 nucleotides read TGTGCCAGCAGTGCCCCCGGGGGGGTCTACGAGCAGTACTTC. Translating gives CASSAPGGVYEQYF.

As DNA, the CDR3 is TGTGCCGTAAGAGGGGGCTATGGAAACACCATATATTTT. Amino acid sequence: CAVRGGYGNTIYF. The genes are TRBV6-5 and TRBJ1-3; 7 bases map to TRBD1. Germline lookup yields CDR1 MNHEY and CDR2 SVGAGI. Trimming at V came to 11 bases and at J to 3 bases, leaving 7 bases not matched to a gene. There are 13 residues in the CDR3.

This clone has only one observation. The chain employs TRBV4-3 and TRBJ2-1; 9 positions agree with TRBD2. Per the germline V gene, CDR1 is LGHNA and CDR2 is YSLEER. The J segment lost 7 bases and the V segment lost 0 bases, leaving 10 bases of the junction unmatched. The CDR3 length is 17 residues. DNA for the CDR3: TGCGCCAGCAGCCAAGAATCCGGCGGGAGGGCCGTTAATGAGCAGTTCTTC. It specifies CASSQESGGRAVNEQFF.

V usage is TRBV5-1 and J usage is TRBJ2-3, with 8 bases lining up with TRBD2. J was trimmed by 2 bases and V by 0 bases; bases with no gene match: 2. Germline V lookup: CDR1 SGHRS, CDR2 YFSETQ. CDR3 length: 15 amino acids. CDR3 residues: CASSLAGRATDTQYF. The CDR3 DNA follows: TGCGCCAGCAGCTTGGCCGGGAGGGCCACAGATACGCAGTATTTT.

This clone was seen ten or more times. The junction departs from germline at one end; a sequencing error may be responsible. The rearrangement joins TRBV7-7 to TRBJ2-1; 8 bases fit TRBD2. CDR1 and CDR2 from the germline V gene are SSHAT and FNYEAQ (reference sequence). The CDR3 sequence is 14 residues long. The CDR3 reads CASSLERERAEQFF. The CDR3 DNA is TGTGCTAGCAGCTTGGAGCGGGAGAGGGCTGAGCAGTTCTTC.

Written as DNA, the CDR3 is TGTGCCACCAGGGCAAACAGGGGCTCGGACACTGAAGCTTTCTTT. It codes for CATRANRGSDTEAFF. V usage is TRBV15 and J usage is TRBJ1-1, with 7 bases lining up with TRBD1. The CDR3 contains 15 residues. V shed 6 bases and J 3 bases; nucleotides not matched to a gene: 10. The germline CDR1 and CDR2 sequences are LNHNV and YYDKDF (reference sequence).

This clone was found many times. This chain joins TRBV4-2 and TRBJ2-7; 7 positions agree with TRBD1. V lost 4 bases and J lost 3; bases outside the gene matches: 9. The CDR3 is 15 amino acids. In germline, CDR1 is LGHNA, CDR2 YNFKEQ. The CDR3 region has the DNA TGTGCCAGCAGCCGAAGAACAGGGGAAGGCTACGAGCAGTACTTC. It yields the protein CASSRRTGEGYEQYF.

The table lists this clone with a few counts. The chain carries TRBV6-1 and TRBJ2-7; possibly TRBD1 for D (6 bases). V was clipped by 2 bases and J by 5 bases, with 13 bases between them. The CDR3 sequence is 14 residues long. Germline CDR1 reads MNHNS; CDR2 reads SASEGT. CDR3: CASSEMRGSHEQYF. For the CDR3, the DNA is TGTGCCAGCAGTGAAATGAGGGGGAGTCACGAGCAGTACTTC.

This chain connects TRBV6-1 to TRBJ1-1; a possible D gene is TRBD1 (5 bases). The CDR3 length is 13 residues. Germline V gives CDR1 MNHNS, CDR2 SASEGT. The V end lost 1 base, the J end lost 3 bases, and 6 bases lay between the germline ends. The CDR3 spells CASSEVRDTEAFF. The CDR3 region has the DNA TGTGCCAGCAGTGAAGTCAGGGACACTGAAGCTTTCTTT.